The rows below give T cell receptor beta chains drawn from one sample of a study of T cells after yellow fever vaccination. TCRdb passed the 5' RACE reads through MiXCR, listing each CDR3 protein once. This repertoire shows some 220,000 distinct CDR3 sequences, roughly 3% found once; its top ten account for about 3%. Sequenced material: CD4+ T cells sorted from PBMCs, taken 10 days after the yellow fever booster vaccination. Receptors were obtained from a man aged 18 to 29 who received the YFV17D yellow fever vaccine. The CDR3 runs from the conserved cysteine through the conserved F or W.

>TRBJ1-1|TRBV6-1|13
CASSDREITEAFF
>TRBJ1-1|TRBV28|15
CASSGPGTGLSEAFF
>TRBJ2-1|TRBV3-1|17
CASSQGDGGALFSEQFF
>TRBJ1-6|TRBV20-1|13
CSARGGRDSPLHF
>TRBJ2-3|TRBV10-3|16
CAIGRTTGASTDTQYF
>TRBJ2-4|TRBV24-1|16
CATSDSPGQGINIQYF
>TRBJ2-3|TRBV2|15
CASIYRDTNTDTQYF
>TRBJ1-2|TRBV20-1|15
CSAREGDPAPYGYTF
>TRBJ2-7|TRBV7-2|15
CASTLGGGQAYEQYF
>TRBJ2-5|TRBV5-1|14
CASLLLPDQETQYF
>TRBJ2-2|TRBV4-3|16
CASSQEGAYYTGELFF
>TRBJ2-3|TRBV7-2|13
CASSFGSGDTQYF
>TRBJ1-4|TRBV5-1|15
CASSSLTGEGEKLFF
>TRBJ1-4|TRBV20-1|16
CSATDRQRSGDEKLFF
>TRBJ1-1|TRBV12-3/TRBV12-4|15
CASSLAGRGNTEAFF
>TRBJ2-5|TRBV6-5|13
CACKLADRETQYF
>TRBJ2-1|TRBV5-1|16
CASSPSGTGVYNEQFF
>TRBJ1-1|TRBV9|12
CASSAQDTEAFF
>TRBJ2-3|TRBV7-2|13
CASSSREADTQYF
>TRBJ1-2|TRBV6-5|14
CASSQQGRGYGYTF
>TRBJ2-1|TRBV5-1|12
CASSLGSRGQFF
>TRBJ1-4|TRBV28|15
CASSYLDGSNEKLFF
>TRBJ2-1|TRBV3-2|16
CASSPQRQSSYNEQFF
>TRBJ2-7|TRBV7-2|14
CASSLAFRGGEQYF
>TRBJ2-1|TRBV5-4|19
CASSLGRPSGSSFGNEQFF
>TRBJ2-5|TRBV5-1|14
CASFGLAGEETQYF
>TRBJ2-1|TRBV28|14
CASSVKLSDNEQFF
>TRBJ1-2|TRBV12-3/TRBV12-4|13
CASSLVEGYGYTF
>TRBJ1-1|TRBV2|12
CAAGDLNTEAFF
>TRBJ1-1|TRBV12-3/TRBV12-4|14
CASVLTGANTEAFF
>TRBJ2-4|TRBV5-6|15
CASSSQGAAKNIQYF
>TRBJ2-3|TRBV7-3|16
CASSLMQRGSTDTQYF
>TRBJ2-5|TRBV7-2|17
CASSLRAGGVFQETQYF